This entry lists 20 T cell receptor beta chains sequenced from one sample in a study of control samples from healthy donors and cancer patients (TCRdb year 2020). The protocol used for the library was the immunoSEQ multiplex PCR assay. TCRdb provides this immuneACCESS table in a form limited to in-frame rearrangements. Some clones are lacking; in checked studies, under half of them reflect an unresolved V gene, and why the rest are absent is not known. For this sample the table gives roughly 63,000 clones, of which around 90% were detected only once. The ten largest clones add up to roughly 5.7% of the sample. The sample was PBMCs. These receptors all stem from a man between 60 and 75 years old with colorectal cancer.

The CDR3 DNA reads as TGTGCCAGCAGTTACTCGAGAGGGAGCGGGGGGGCCACGGAGACCCAGTACTTC. Protein sequence: CASSYSRGSGGATETQYF. V and J are TRBV6-2 or TRBV6-3 and TRBJ2-5, with 10 bases identical to TRBD2. The germline CDR1 and CDR2 sequences are MNHEY and SVGEGT. The V and J ends lost 0 bases and 5 bases, in that order; junction bases with no gene match: 12. This CDR3 has 18 amino acids.

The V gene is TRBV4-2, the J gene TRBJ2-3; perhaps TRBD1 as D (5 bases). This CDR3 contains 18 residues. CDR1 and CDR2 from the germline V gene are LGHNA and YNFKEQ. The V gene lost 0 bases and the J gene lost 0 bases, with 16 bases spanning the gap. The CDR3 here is CASSQEGARVPSTDTQYF. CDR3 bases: TGTGCCAGCAGCCAAGAAGGGGCCCGGGTACCTAGCACAGATACGCAGTATTTT.

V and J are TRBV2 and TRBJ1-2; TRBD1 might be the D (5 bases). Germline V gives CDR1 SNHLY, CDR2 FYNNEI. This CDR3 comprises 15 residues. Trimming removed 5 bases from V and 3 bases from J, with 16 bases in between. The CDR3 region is CASSSTEGLYYGYTF. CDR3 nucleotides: TGTGCCAGCAGTTCAACGGAGGGGCTTTACTATGGCTACACCTTC.

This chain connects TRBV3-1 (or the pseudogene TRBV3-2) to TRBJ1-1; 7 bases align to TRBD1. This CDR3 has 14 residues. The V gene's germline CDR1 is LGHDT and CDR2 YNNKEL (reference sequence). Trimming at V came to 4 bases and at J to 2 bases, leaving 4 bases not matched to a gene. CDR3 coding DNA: TGTGCCAGCAGCCCGGACAGGATAAACACTGAAGCTTTCTTT. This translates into CASSPDRINTEAFF.

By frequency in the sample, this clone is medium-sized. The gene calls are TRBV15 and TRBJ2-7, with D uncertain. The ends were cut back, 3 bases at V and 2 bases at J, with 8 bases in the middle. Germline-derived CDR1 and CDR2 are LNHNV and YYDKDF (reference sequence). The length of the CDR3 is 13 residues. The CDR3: CATSRKGAYEQYF. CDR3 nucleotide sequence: TGTGCCACCAGCAGGAAAGGTGCCTACGAGCAGTACTTC. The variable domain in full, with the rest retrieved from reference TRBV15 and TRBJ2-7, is DAMVIQNPRYQVTQFGKPVTLSCSQTLNHNVMYWYQQKSSQAPKLLFHYYDKDFNNEADTPDNFQSRRPNTSFCFLDIRSPGLGDTAMYLCATSRKGAYEQYFGPGTRLTVT.

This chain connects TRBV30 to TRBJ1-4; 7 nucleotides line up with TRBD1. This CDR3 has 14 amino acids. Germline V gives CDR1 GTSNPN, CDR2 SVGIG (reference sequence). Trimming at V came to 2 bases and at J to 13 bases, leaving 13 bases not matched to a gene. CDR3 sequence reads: CAWSSGQAPTRLFF. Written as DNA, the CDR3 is TGTGCCTGGAGTTCCGGACAGGCACCCACTCGACTGTTTTTT.

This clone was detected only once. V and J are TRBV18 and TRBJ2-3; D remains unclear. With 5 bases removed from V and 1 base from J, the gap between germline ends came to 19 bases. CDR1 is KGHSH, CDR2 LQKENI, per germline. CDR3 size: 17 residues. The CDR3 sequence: CASSNYPPGQGTDTQYF. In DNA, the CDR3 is TGTGCCAGCTCAAACTACCCCCCGGGCCAAGGCACAGATACGCAGTATTTT.

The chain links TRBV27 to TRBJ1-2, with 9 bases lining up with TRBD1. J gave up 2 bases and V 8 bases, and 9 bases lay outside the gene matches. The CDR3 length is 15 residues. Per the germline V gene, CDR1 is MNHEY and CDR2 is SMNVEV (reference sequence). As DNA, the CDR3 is TGTGCCAGCCTACCCTCACAGGGGGCGAACTATGGCTACACCTTC. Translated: CASLPSQGANYGYTF.

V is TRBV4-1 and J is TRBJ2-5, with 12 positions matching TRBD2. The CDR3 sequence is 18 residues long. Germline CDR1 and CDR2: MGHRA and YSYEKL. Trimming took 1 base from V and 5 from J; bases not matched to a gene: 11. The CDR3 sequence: CASSQGWLAGGPGETQYF. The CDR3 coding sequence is TGCGCCAGCAGCCAAGGTTGGCTAGCGGGGGGGCCGGGGGAGACCCAGTACTTC.

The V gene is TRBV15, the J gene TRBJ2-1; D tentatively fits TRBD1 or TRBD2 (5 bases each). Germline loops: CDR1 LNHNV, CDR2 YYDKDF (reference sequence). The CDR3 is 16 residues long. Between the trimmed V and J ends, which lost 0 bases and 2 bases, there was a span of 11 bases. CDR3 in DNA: TGTGCCACCAGCAGAGATGGAGAGGGACCCTACAATGAGCAGTTCTTC. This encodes CATSRDGEGPYNEQFF.

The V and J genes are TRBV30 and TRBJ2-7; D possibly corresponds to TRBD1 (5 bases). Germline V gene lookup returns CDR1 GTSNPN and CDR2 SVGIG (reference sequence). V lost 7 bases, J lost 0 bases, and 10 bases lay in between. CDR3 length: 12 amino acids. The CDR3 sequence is CASDKSSYEQYF. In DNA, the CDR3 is TGTGCCTCGGACAAGAGCTCCTACGAGCAGTACTTC.

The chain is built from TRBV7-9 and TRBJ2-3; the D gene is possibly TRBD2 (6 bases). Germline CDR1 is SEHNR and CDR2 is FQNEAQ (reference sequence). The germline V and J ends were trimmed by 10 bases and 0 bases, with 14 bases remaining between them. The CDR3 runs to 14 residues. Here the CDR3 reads CATHLRGSTDTQYF. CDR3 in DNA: TGTGCCACCCACCTCCGGGGGAGCACAGATACGCAGTATTTT. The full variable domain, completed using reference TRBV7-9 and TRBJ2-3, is DTGVSQNPRHKITKRGQNVTFRCDPISEHNRLYWYRQTLGQGPEFLTYFQNEAQLEKSRLLSDRFSAERPKGSFSTLEIQRTEQGDSAMYLCATHLRGSTDTQYFGPGTRLTVL.

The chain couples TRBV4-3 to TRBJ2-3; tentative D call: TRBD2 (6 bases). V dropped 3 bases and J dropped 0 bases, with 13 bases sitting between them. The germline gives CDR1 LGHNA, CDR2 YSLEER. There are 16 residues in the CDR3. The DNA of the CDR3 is TGCGCCAGCAGCCAGTCATACGGGAGAAGCACAGATACGCAGTATTTT. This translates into CASSQSYGRSTDTQYF.

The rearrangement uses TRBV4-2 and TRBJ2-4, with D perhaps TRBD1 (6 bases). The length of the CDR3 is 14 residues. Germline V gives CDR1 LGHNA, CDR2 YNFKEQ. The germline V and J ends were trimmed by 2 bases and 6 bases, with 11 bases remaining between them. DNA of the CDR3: TGTGCCAGCAGCCAAAGGGGGACGTCAAACATTCAGTACTTC. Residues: CASSQRGTSNIQYF.

The CDR3 coding sequence is TGTGCCAGCAGCTTAGGGGTCGGGGTTAACTATGGCTACACCTTC. This translates into CASSLGVGVNYGYTF. The chain uses TRBV13 and TRBJ1-2; D gene uncertain. CDR1 PRHDT and CDR2 FYEKMQ come from the germline V gene (reference sequence). CDR3 size: 15 residues. The V gene lost 0 bases and the J gene lost 1 base, with 9 bases spanning the gap. Full variable domain (outside the CDR3, taken from reference TRBV13 and TRBJ1-2): AAGVIQSPRHLIKEKRETATLKCYPIPRHDTVYWYQQGPGQDPQFLISFYEKMQSDKGSIPDRFSAQQFSDYHSELNMSSLELGDSALYFCASSLGVGVNYGYTFGSGTRLTVV.

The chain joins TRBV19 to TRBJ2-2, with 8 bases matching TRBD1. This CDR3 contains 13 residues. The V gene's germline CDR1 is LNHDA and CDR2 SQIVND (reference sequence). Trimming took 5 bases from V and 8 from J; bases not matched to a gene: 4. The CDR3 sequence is CASSGTGPGELFF. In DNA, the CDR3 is TGTGCCAGTAGTGGGACAGGTCCTGGGGAGCTGTTTTTT.

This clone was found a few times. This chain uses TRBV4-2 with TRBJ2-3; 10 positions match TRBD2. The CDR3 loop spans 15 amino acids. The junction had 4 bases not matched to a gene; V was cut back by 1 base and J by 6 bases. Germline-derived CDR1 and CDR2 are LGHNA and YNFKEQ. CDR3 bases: TGTGCCAGCAGCCAAGGGGATAGCGGGGGGGATACGCAGTATTTT. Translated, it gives CASSQGDSGGDTQYF.

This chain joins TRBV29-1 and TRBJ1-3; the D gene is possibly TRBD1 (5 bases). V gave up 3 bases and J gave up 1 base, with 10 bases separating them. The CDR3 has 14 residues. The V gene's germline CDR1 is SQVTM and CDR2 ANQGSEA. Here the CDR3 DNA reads TGCAGCGTTGAGGCAGGGTTTTCTGGAAACACCATATATTTT. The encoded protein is CSVEAGFSGNTIYF.

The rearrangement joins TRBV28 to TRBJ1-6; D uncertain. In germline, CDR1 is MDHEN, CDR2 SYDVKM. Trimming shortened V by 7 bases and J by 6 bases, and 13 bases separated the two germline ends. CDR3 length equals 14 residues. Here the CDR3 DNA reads TGTGCCAGCACCATTCCGAGTCGTAATTCACCCCTCCACTTT. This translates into CASTIPSRNSPLHF.

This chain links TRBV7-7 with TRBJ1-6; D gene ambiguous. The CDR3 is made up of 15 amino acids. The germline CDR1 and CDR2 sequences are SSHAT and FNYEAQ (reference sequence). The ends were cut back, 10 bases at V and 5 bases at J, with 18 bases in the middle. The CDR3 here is CATPGGRKNNSPLHF. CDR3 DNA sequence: TGTGCCACCCCGGGAGGCCGAAAGAATAATTCACCCCTCCACTTT.